The 13 T cell receptor delta chains in this list originate from one sample, sequenced in a study of γδ T cells in repeated Plasmodium falciparum infection (dated by TCRdb to about 2021). Library preparation used multiplex PCR. Instrument used: Illumina MiSeq. TCRdb reran clone calling on the public reads with CATT; rows sharing one DNA sequence were then combined. Within this sample are around 82,000 delta-chain clones, with 1.4% of them counted one time only. Together, the top ten hold roughly 9.5% of the sample. For bulk TCR repertoire analysis, Vgamma9/Vdelta2+ and Vdelta2-negative gammadelta T cell populations were isolated by flow sorting from peripheral blood mononuclear cells. Material for sequencing was gamma-delta T cells from blood. The source of these receptors is a pool of human donors (malaria-infected and uninfected, not separated).

This clone was seen only a few times. With only one base between it and a far larger clone, this is likely a read error. This sample includes further DNA sequences coding for the same CDR3. The chain has TRDV3 and TRDJ1; TRDD3 matches 13 bases. Matching the DNA to germline supplied the J gene, which TCRdb does not give. V trimming: 0 bases; J trimming: 2 bases; junction bases outside the gene matches: 33. Germline assignment: CDR1 TVYSNPD and CDR2 GDNSRS (reference sequence). The CDR3 loop spans 25 amino acids. The CDR3: CAFSFESPSYSPSYWGIRLTDKLIF. CDR3 DNA: TGTGCCTTTAGCTTCGAAAGCCCTTCCTACAGTCCGTCCTACTGGGGGATACGCCTGACCGATAAACTCATCTTT.

The genes are TRDV1 and TRDJ1; D tentatively reads TRDD2 or TRDD3 (6 bases each). No J gene was available from TCRdb, and it was assigned here by a germline match of the DNA. This CDR3 contains 24 residues. Germline V lookup: CDR1 TSWWSYY, CDR2 QGS. V was pared by 1 base and J by 0 bases, with 36 bases between. As DNA, the CDR3 is TGTGCTCTTGGGGAACCCCCCCCCCCCCTCCTACGTGGATGGGGGTATAGGTACACCGATAAACTCATCTTT. This codes for CALGEPPPPLLRGWGYRYTDKLIF.

This clone has a handful of counts. The mismatch at residue 11 between this DNA's translation and the TCRdb protein of a much larger clone likely reflects a read error; the protein shown is translated from the DNA. The genes are TRDV2 and TRDJ2, with TRDD3 as a possible D gene (6 bases). Germline lookup yields CDR1 GEAIGNYY and CDR2 EKD. This CDR3 contains 14 residues. The CDR3 loop is CACDPLRGDALLFF. CDR3 nucleotides: TGTGCCTGTGACCCGCTGAGGGGGGACGCACTACTCTTCTTT.

With respect to this clone: The translation of this DNA and the TCRdb protein of a much larger clone differ at residues 10 and 12, probably owing to a read error; the protein shown here is translated from the DNA. The genes are TRDV1 and TRDJ1; D perhaps matches TRDD3 (6 bases). The germline V and J ends were trimmed by 5 bases and 0 bases, with 31 bases remaining between them. Germline assignment: CDR1 TSWWSYY and CDR2 QGS. The CDR3 is 21 residues long. The CDR3 nucleotides read TGTGCTCTTGGGCCCACTTGGGGTCCTGGATACAGGGGGACGCACACCGATAAACTCATCTTT. Encoded protein: CALGPTWGPGYRGTHTDKLIF.

This clone was recorded a few times. The protein in TCRdb stems from a much larger clone and differs at residue 9 from this DNA's translation, likely a read error; here the protein is translated from the DNA. The rearrangement links TRDV2 to TRDJ3, with D tentatively TRDD3 (6 bases). The J gene, missing from TCRdb, was assigned here through DNA to germline matching. V lost 0 bases, J lost 4 bases, and 18 bases lay in between. The CDR3 extends over 19 amino acids. CDR1 GEAIGNYY and CDR2 EKD come from the germline V gene. DNA for the CDR3: TGTGCCTGTGACACCATCGGGGGAACGGGTTCGTGGGACACCCGACAGATGTTTTTC. Protein product: CACDTIGGTGSWDTRQMFF.

Details on this clone: With only one base between it and a far larger clone, this is likely a read error. In the same sample, other DNA sequences code for this CDR3. This chain connects TRDV1 to TRDJ2; no firm D call. V dropped 4 bases and J dropped 3 bases, with 24 bases sitting between them. The CDR3 has 19 residues. Germline assignment: CDR1 TSWWSYY and CDR2 QGS. In DNA, the CDR3 is TGTGCTCTTGGGGGTCTACGAGCCAGCACCCTAACCCTGACAGCACAACTCTTCTTT. Amino acid sequence: CALGGLRASTLTLTAQLFF.

The table lists this clone with a few counts. The protein held in TCRdb is that of a much larger clone and does not match this DNA's translation at residue 5, likely because of a read error; the protein shown is translated from the DNA. This chain uses TRDV1 with TRDJ1; a weak D match, TRDD3 (5 bases). The J gene, missing from TCRdb, was assigned here through DNA to germline matching. Trimming removed 5 bases from V and 0 bases from J, with 25 bases in between. Germline CDR1 TSWWSYY, CDR2 QGS. The CDR3 extends over 19 amino acids. CDR3 region: CALGPPKRLLWVNTDKLIF. In DNA, the CDR3 is TGTGCTCTTGGGCCCCCTAAGCGGCTTCTCTGGGTAAACACCGATAAACTCATCTTT.

This clone has only a few counts. This DNA's translation differs at residue 3 from TCRdb's protein, which comes from a much larger clone; a read error is likely, and the protein shown is translated from the DNA. CDR3: CARGEPFLTLYPYWGYWRYTDKLIF. CDR3 in DNA: TGTGCTCGTGGGGAACCCTTCCTTACCTTATACCCATACTGGGGATATTGGAGGTACACCGATAAGCTCATCTTT. The chain recombines TRDV1 with TRDJ1; D is tentatively TRDD2 or TRDD3 (7 bases each). The CDR3 spans 25 residues. The germline gives CDR1 TSWWSYY, CDR2 QGS.

This clone was counted at least ten times. The chain carries TRDV1 and TRDJ1, with 11 positions matching TRDD3. The J gene, absent from TCRdb, was called here by matching the DNA to germline. Germline V gives CDR1 TSWWSYY, CDR2 QGS. The CDR3 has 20 residues. V shed 0 bases, J shed 0 bases, and the junction held 12 bases outside the gene matches. CDR3 DNA sequence: TGTGCTCTTGGGGAACTCCTACTGGGGGATAGGGTTCGGGACACCGATAAACTCATCTTT. It yields the protein CALGELLLGDRVRDTDKLIF.

The sample holds a few counts of this clone. The TCRdb record carries a much larger clone's protein, which differs from this DNA's translation at residue 15; a read error is the likely cause, and the protein listed here is the DNA translation. The CDR3 DNA reads TGTGCCTGTGACACCGTGTCCCTGGGGGAGACAAACGGGGTCCGGGACACCCGACAGATGTTTTTC. Encoded protein: CACDTVSLGETNGVRDTRQMFF. V and J are TRDV2 and TRDJ3, with 8 positions matching TRDD3. TCRdb carries no J gene annotation; the J gene was assigned here by matching the DNA with germline. Looked up from germline, CDR1 is GEAIGNYY and CDR2 is EKD. The CDR3 has 22 residues. Unmatched junction bases numbered 20, after V lost 0 bases and J lost 5 bases.

This clone was seen more than once but under ten times. It may be a read error: a sequence one base away is much more abundant. The J gene has no call, while the V gene is TRDV1; the DNA was not used to check the table's D call, TRDD3. Germline lookup yields CDR1 TSWWSYY and CDR2 QGS. The CDR3 sequence is 21 residues long. CDR3 DNA sequence: TGTGCTCTTGGGGATTCCCACCCGTACTGGGGGATGCCCGTCCCCGCCAGACCCCCGATCTTT. Amino acids: CALGDSHPYWGMPVPARPPIF.

This clone was counted between two and nine times. The protein recorded in TCRdb matches a much larger clone and deviates from this DNA's translation at residue 7, suggesting a read error; the protein here is obtained by translating the DNA. The genes are TRDV2 and TRDJ1, with 11 bases lining up with TRDD3. The CDR3 loop spans 20 amino acids. Trimming removed 0 bases from V and 2 bases from J; junction bases left unmatched: 16. Looked up from germline, CDR1 is GEAIGNYY and CDR2 is EKD. The CDR3 DNA reads as TGTGCCTGTGACACCCTTCCTGGGGGATACCCCGACAGAATGACCGATAAACTCATCTTT. Amino acids: CACDTLPGGYPDRMTDKLIF.

As for this clone: The junction departs from the called germline gene at one end, perhaps through a read error. This chain joins TRDV1 and TRDJ1; tentative D call: TRDD2 (8 bases). No J gene was available from TCRdb, and it was assigned here by a germline match of the DNA. CDR3 length: 21 residues. Germline V gene data show CDR1 as TSWWSYY and CDR2 as QGS. In nucleotides, the CDR3 is TGTGCTCTCGGGGCATCTTCCTACGTGGGATGGGGGAATACGTACACCGATAAACTCATCTTT. As protein: CALGASSYVGWGNTYTDKLIF.